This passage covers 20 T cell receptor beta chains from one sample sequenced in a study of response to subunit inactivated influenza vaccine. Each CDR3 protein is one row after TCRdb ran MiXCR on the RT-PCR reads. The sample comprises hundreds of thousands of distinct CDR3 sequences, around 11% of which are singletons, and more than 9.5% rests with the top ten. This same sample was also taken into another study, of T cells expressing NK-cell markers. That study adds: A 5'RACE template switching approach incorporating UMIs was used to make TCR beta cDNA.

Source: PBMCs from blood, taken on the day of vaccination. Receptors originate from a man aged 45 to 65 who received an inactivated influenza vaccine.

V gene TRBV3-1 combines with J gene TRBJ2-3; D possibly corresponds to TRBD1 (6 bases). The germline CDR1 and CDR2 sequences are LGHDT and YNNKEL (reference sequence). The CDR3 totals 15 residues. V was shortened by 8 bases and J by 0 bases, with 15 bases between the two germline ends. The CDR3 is CASQQGRSSTDTQYF. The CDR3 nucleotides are TGTGCCAGCCAACAGGGACGATCTAGCACAGATACGCAGTATTTT.

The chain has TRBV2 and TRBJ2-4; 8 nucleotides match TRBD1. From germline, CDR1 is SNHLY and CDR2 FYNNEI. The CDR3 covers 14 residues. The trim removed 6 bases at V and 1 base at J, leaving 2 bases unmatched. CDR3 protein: CASRQGVAKNIQYF. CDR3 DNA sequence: TGTGCCAGCAGACAGGGGGTTGCCAAAAACATTCAGTACTTC. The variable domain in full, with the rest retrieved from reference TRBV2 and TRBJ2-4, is EPEVTQTPSHQVTQMGQEVILRCVPISNHLYFYWYRQILGQKVEFLVSFYNNEISEKSEIFDDQFSVERPDGSNFTLKIRSTKLEDSAMYFCASRQGVAKNIQYFGAGTRLSVL.

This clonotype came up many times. The CDR3 coding sequence is TGTGCCAGCAGACCCAGAAGAGGACAGGGGAACACCGGGGAGCTGTTTTTT. Its translation: CASRPRRGQGNTGELFF. This rearrangement joins TRBV6-1 to TRBJ2-2; 8 positions match TRBD1. CDR3 length equals 17 residues. Germline values: CDR1 MNHNS, CDR2 SASEGT. Losses at the gene ends were 6 bases for V and 1 base for J; bases not matched to a gene: 10.

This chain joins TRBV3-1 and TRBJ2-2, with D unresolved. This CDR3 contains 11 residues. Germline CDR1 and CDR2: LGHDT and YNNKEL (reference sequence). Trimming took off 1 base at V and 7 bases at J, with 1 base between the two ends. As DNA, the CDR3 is TGTGCCAGCAGCCAAGTCGGGGAGCTGTTTTTT. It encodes CASSQVGELFF. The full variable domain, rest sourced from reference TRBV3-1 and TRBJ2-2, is DTAVSQTPKYLVTQMGNDKSIKCEQNLGHDTMYWYKQDSKKFLKIMFSYNNKELIINETVPNRFSPKSPDKAHLNLHINSLELGDSAVYFCASSQVGELFFGEGSRLTVL.

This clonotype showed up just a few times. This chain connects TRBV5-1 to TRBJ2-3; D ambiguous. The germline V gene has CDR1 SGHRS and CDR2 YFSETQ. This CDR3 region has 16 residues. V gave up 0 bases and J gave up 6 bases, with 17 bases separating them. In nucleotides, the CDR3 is TGCGCCAGCAGCTTGGAACTTGTCCCACTTTCGGATACGCAGTATTTT. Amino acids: CASSLELVPLSDTQYF.

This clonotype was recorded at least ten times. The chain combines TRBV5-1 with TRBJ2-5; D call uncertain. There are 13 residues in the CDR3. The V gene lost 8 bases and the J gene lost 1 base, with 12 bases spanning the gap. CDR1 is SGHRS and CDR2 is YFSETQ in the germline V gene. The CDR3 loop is CASATPPQETQYF. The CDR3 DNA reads TGCGCCAGTGCCACCCCGCCCCAAGAGACCCAGTACTTC.

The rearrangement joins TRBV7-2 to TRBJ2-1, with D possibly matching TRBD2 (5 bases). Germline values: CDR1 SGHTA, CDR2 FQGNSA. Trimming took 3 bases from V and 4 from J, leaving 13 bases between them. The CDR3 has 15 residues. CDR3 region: CASSFRGSQYNEQFF. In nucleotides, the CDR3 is TGTGCCAGCAGCTTTCGGGGATCACAGTACAATGAGCAGTTCTTC.

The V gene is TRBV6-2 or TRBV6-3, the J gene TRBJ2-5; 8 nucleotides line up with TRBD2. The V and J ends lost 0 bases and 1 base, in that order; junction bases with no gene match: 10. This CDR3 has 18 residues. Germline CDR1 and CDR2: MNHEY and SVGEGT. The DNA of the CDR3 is TGTGCCAGCAGTTACTCCCGACAATTCGGGGGGGGCCAAGAGACCCAGTACTTC. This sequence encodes CASSYSRQFGGGQETQYF.

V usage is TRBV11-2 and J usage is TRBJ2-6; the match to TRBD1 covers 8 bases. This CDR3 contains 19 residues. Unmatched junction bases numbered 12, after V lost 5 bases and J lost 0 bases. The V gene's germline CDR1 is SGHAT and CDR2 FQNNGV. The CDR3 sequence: CASSTIRQGLSSGANVLTF. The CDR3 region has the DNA TGTGCCAGCAGCACCATTAGACAGGGGCTTAGCTCTGGGGCCAACGTCCTGACTTTC.

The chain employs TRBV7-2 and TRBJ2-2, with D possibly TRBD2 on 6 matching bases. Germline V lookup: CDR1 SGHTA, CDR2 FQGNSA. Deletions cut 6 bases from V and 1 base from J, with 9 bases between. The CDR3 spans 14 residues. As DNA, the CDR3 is TGTGCCAGCAGGTTCGGGGGGAACACCGGGGAGCTGTTTTTT. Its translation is CASRFGGNTGELFF. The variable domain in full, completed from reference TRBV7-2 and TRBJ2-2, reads GAGVSQSPSNKVTEKGKDVELRCDPISGHTALYWYRQSLGQGLEFLIYFQGNSAPDKSGLPSDRFSAERTGGSVSTLTIQRTQQEDSAVYLCASRFGGNTGELFFGEGSRLTVL.

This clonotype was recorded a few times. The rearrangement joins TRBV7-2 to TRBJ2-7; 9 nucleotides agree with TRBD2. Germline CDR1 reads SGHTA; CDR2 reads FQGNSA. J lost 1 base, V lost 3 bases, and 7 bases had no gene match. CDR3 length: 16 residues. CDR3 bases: TGTGCCAGCAGCTTGTCTCGTAGCGGGGGATCCTACGAGCAGTACTTC. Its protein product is CASSLSRSGGSYEQYF.

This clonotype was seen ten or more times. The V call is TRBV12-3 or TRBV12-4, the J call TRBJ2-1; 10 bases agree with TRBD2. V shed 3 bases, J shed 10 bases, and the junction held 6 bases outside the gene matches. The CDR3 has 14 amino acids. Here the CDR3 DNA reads TGTGCCAGCAGTTTCGGCCTAGCGGGGGACGAGCAGTTCTTC. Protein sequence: CASSFGLAGDEQFF.

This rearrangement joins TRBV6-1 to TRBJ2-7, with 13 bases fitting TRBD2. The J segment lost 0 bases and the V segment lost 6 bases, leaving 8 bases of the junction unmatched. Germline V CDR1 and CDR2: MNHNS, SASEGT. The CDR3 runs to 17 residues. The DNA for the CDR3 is TGTGCCAGCAGCCCCACTAGCGGGGGGGCCAGCTCCTACGAGCAGTACTTC. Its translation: CASSPTSGGASSYEQYF.

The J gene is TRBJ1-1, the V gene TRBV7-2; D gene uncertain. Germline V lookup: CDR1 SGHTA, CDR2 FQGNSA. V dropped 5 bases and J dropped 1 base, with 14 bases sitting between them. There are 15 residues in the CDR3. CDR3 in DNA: TGTGCCAGCAGCCCTTTCGGACGGACGAACACTGAAGCTTTCTTT. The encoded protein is CASSPFGRTNTEAFF.

The CDR3 protein is CASSQALTWTGHNEQFF. DNA of the CDR3: TGTGCCAGCAGCCAAGCTCTGACCTGGACAGGGCACAATGAGCAGTTCTTC. The rearrangement joins TRBV4-2 to TRBJ2-1; 8 bases map to TRBD1. Per the germline V gene, CDR1 is LGHNA and CDR2 is YNFKEQ. The CDR3 is 17 amino acids. The ends lost 1 base at V and 5 bases at J; junction bases unmatched: 10.

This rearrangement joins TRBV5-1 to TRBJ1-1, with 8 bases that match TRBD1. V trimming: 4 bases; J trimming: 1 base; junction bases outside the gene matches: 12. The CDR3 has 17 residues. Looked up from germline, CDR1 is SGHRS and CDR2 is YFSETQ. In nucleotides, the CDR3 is TGCGCCAGCAGCGAACCGGGACAGGAACCGGGGAACACTGAAGCTTTCTTT. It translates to CASSEPGQEPGNTEAFF.

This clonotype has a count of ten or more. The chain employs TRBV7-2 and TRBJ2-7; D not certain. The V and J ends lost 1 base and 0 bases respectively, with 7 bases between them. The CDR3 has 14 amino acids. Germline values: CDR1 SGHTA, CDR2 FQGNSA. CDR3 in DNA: TGTGCCAGCAGCTTAGATCCGGTCTCCTACGAGCAGTACTTC. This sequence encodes CASSLDPVSYEQYF.

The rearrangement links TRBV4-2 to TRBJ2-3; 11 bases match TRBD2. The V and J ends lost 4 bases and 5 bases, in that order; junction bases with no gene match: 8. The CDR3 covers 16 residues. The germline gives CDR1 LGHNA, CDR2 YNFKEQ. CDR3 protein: CASSLSGGTSGDTQYF. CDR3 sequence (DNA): TGTGCCAGCAGCCTATCGGGGGGGACTAGCGGAGATACGCAGTATTTT.

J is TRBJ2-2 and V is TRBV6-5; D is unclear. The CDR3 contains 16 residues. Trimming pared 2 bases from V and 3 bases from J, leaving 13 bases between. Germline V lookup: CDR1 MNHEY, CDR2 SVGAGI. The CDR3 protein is CASSYGDGRHTGELFF. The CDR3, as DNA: TGTGCCAGCAGTTACGGGGATGGTAGGCACACCGGGGAGCTGTTTTTT.

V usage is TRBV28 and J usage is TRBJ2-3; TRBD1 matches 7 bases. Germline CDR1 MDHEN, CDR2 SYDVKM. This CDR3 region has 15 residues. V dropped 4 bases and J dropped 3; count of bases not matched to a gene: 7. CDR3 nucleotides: TGTGCCAGCAGTTCGCATCGGACAGGAACAGATACGCAGTATTTT. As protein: CASSSHRTGTDTQYF.